This TCR beta chain was captured in a study of pediatric ulcerative colitis (dated by TCRdb to the late 2010s). With respect to the entire study: More than 5 ulcerative colitis patients had pancolitis and two had left-sided colitis, with histology consistent with ulcerative colitis in all. By Pediatric Ulcerative Colitis Activity Index, two patients had mild disease, four had moderate disease and three had acute severe colitis. From 8 or 9 newly diagnosed, treatment-naive pediatric ulcerative colitis patients and four non-IBD control children, paired blood and rectal samples were collected.

Overall study outcomes, separate from this receptor: Features of the rectal repertoire distinguished controls, mild-moderate colitis patients and acute severe colitis patients, and in acute severe colitis rectal diversity was lower because of clonal expansions. Compared with controls, ulcerative colitis patients showed significantly higher autologous blood-rectal clonal overlap, a finding that suggests increased T cell trafficking to inflamed tissue. Because the repertoires came from total lymphocyte DNA, rare subsets such as regulatory T cells may have patterns that are not reflected. For technical reasons, substantially fewer templates were yielded by the blood samples of two patients, and these blood samples were excluded from blood-rectal overlap analysis. With only a few individuals, the healthy control group was small. T cells from blood may have been included in the rectal pinch biopsies, particularly in patients with overt colitis. A couple of rectal CDR3 clonotypes turned up in every ulcerative colitis patient but in none of the controls.

About this clone itself: No antigen is known for it. No per-base quality is available; no much larger clone lies one base away.

Rearranged CDR3 beta regions were amplified from genomic DNA with multiplex V and J primers using the immunoSEQ TRB Survey service. Survey-level sequencing depth of up to 500,000 reads per sample was used to keep depth equal across samples. The libraries were purified, combined into pools and sequenced with Illumina technology. Per the source publication's procedure: Productive clonality, sample overlap, pairwise scatters, CDR3 beta length, V/D/J gene usage and productiveness were all assessed with the immunoSEQ online tools. Calculated diversity was defined as the number of unique rearrangements divided by total templates times 100, and Shannon and Simpson indices were additionally computed. Z-score normalized data were analyzed by principal component analysis with the R prcomp function and the ggbiplot package. Morisita's index was used to quantify blood-rectal clonal overlap within each subject. The source is immuneACCESS, and TCRdb retained only in-frame sequences with V and J called. Part of the clones is not carried over; for the studies checked, unresolved V genes explain less than half of this, and the remainder is unexplained. V, J and clone size are taken as reported in that table, and D and trimming were inferred from the DNA itself. The sample table lists 16,000 or so clones, over 65% of them with a count of one. Of the sample, around 7% is held by the ten largest clones.

During colonoscopy, one to two pinch biopsies were obtained from the rectum for research. No immunosuppressive medication had been given to the ulcerative colitis patients before the diagnostic colonoscopy. Before DNA isolation, rectal biopsies were subjected to proteinase K digestion. The Wizard kit (Promega) was used to extract genomic DNA from the blood and intestinal samples. V is cut by 3 bases and J by 5 bases, and the space between the germline ends is 10 bases. Looking up the germline V gene yields CDR1 SQVTM and CDR2 ANQGSEA. The CDR3 runs 13 residues from the cysteine to the phenylalanine. The entry retains the CDR3 DNA only, 39 bases that are in frame from base 1.

Recombination connected TRBV29-1 to TRBJ2-2; a tentative D call is TRBD1 (5 bases match). The sequence came from a boy between 10 and 17 years old with moderate ulcerative colitis. Sequencing used gut tissue. The CDR3 has the sequence CSVEAGRTGELFF. The nucleotide sequence reads as follows: TGCAGCGTTGAGGCAGGGCGAACCGGGGAGCTGTTTTTT.